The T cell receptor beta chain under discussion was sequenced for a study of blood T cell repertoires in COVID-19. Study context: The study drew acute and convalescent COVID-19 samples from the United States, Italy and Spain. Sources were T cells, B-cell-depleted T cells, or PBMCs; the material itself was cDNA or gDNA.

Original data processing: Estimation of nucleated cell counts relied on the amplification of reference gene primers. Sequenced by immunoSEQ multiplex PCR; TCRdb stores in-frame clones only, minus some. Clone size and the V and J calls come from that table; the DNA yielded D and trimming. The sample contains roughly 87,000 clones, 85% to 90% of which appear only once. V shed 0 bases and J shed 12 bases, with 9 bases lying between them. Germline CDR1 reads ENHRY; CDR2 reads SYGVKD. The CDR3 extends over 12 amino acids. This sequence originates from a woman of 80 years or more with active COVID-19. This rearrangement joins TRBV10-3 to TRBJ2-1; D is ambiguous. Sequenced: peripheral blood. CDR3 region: CAISESSLRQFF. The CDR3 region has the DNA TGTGCCATCAGTGAGTCGAGCCTAAGGCAGTTCTTC.